The T cell receptor beta chain under discussion was sequenced for a study of preoperative IRX-2 immunotherapy in early breast cancer. The protocol was immunoSEQ multiplex PCR, while the TCRdb copy is restricted to in-frame clones and leaves out a portion. The sample shows approximately 26,000 clones, around 75% of them seen only once. Treatment defined: preoperative locoregional IRX-2 cytokine immunotherapy. Samples came from a phase Ib trial of preoperative locoregional IRX-2 cytokine immunotherapy. Trimming at V came to 3 bases and at J to 15 bases, leaving 14 bases not matched to a gene. The CDR3 is 15 residues long. CDR1 MDHEN and CDR2 SYDVKM come from the germline V gene.

The chain links TRBV28 to TRBJ2-2; 9 bases line up with TRBD1. Sequencing used lymph node tissue, obtained after IRX-2 immunotherapy. This receptor was obtained from a human donor with breast cancer. CDR3 sequence reads: CASSLISSGQGLVFF. CDR3 nucleotide sequence: TGTGCCAGCAGTTTGATAAGTTCGGGACAGGGTTTGGTGTTTTTT.